This record looks at one TCR beta chain sequence and its context. This clone has just one count. Its cognate antigen has yet to be identified. No qualities accompany the bases; no much larger clone lies one base away. The data were obtained in a study of blood T cell repertoires in COVID-19 (dated by TCRdb to 2019 to 2021). Background on the whole study: The collaborator samples originated in the United States, Italy and Spain and spanned the acute and convalescent phases of COVID-19. The material from the prospective study consisted of cDNA or gDNA derived from T cells, B-cell-depleted T cells, or PBMCs. The dataset comprised deeply sampled blood TCRbeta repertoires from subjects exposed to, actively infected with, or recovered from COVID-19. The repertoires were released in a freely available public database meant as a resource for research on the immune response to SARS-CoV-2. Samples were obtained from the ongoing ImmuneRACE study (first 160 participants) and from over 1,000 subjects provided by 6 global collaborators. Sample metadata almost always included a de-identified subject ID, COVID-19 status, age in years and sex. Where available, HLA class I and class II types were taken from metadata supplied by the sample provider and were not determined by assay-based typing. Overall study outcomes, separate from this receptor: How much clinical and demographic metadata was included differed by source and by participant, and the metadata was provided uncurated.

The collaborating institutions used their own protocols to collect whole blood in K2EDTA tubes. For TCRbeta analysis, collaborator samples were shipped as frozen whole blood, as isolated PBMCs, or as DNA extracted from either sample type. TCRbeta CDR3 regions were amplified from genomic DNA using the immunoSEQ Assay, a bias-controlled multiplex PCR. In the paper's pipeline: The number of nucleated cells in each sample was estimated from the amplification of reference gene primers within the assay. To quantify the absolute abundance of each unique TCRbeta CDR3 rearrangement, sequence reads were collapsed and filtered. For each sample, productive Simpson clonality was calculated as the square root of Simpson's diversity index over productive rearrangements. TCRdb mirrors the immuneACCESS table, restricted to in-frame sequences. Some clones are absent from its copies; in checked studies, under half trace to an unresolved V gene, and the reason for the others is unknown. From that table come the V and J calls and clone size; the DNA was used to work out D and trimming. This sample holds 20,000 to 30,000 clones; approximately 94% were observed only once. In total, the top ten clones hold approximately 8.4% of the sample.

From the germline V gene, CDR1 is SNHLY and CDR2 is FYNNEI. V sheds 6 bases and J sheds 1 base, leaving 7 bases between their ends. From cysteine to phenylalanine, the CDR3 is 14 amino acids long. CDR3 DNA only is kept here, 42 bases in frame from base 1. The material sequenced was peripheral blood. The chain uses TRBV2 and TRBJ2-6; tentative D gene TRBD2, with 6 bases matching. This receptor was identified in a human donor in a cohort sampled during active COVID-19. CDR3 protein: CASREGSGANVLTF. The sequenced DNA is TGTGCCAGCAGGGAGGGGTCTGGGGCCAACGTCCTGACTTTC.